One sample yielded the 13 T cell receptor beta chains listed below, sequenced in a study of T-cell reconstitution after alpha-beta-depleted transplantation in children. The authors prepared the TCRbeta library with unique molecular identifiers. Using its own MiXCR run on the PCR reads, TCRdb lists one record per CDR3 protein. The repertoire holds 150,000 to 200,000 distinct CDR3 sequences, about 6% seen once, with roughly 4.8% in the top ten. Source: PBMCs, taken before TCRalphabeta/CD19-depleted stem cell transplant. These receptor sequences come from a girl less than two years old with combined immunodeficiency, due to receive a stem cell transplant.

This clonotype was observed at least ten times. The chain uses TRBV28 and TRBJ2-1; 8 nucleotides agree with TRBD2. From germline, CDR1 is MDHEN and CDR2 SYDVKM. The CDR3 contains 17 residues. The trim removed 5 bases at V and 11 bases at J, leaving 20 bases unmatched. CDR3 nucleotides: TGTGCCAGCAGTACCATTGTCGAGCGGGGGCCCGTAGATAAGCAGTTCTTC. Residues: CASSTIVERGPVDKQFF.

The chain carries TRBV12-3 or TRBV12-4 and TRBJ2-6; D gene ambiguous. The germline V and J ends were trimmed by 10 bases and 0 bases, with 25 bases remaining between them. This CDR3 has 19 amino acids. The CDR3 DNA reads TGTGCCATCTGTTTCCTTTTAAATCAGCTTTCCTCTGGGGCCAACGTCCTGACTTTC. Amino acids: CAICFLLNQLSSGANVLTF.

This clonotype was counted at least ten times. CDR3 in DNA: TGTGCCAGTACCGGGACAGGGCGAGGAAGTCGAGTAAGGGACTATGGCTACACCTTC. Its translation is CASTGTGRGSRVRDYGYTF. V is TRBV19 and J is TRBJ1-2; 9 nucleotides match TRBD1. The CDR3 covers 19 residues. Germline V gene data show CDR1 as LNHDA and CDR2 as SQIVND (reference sequence). J lost 3 bases, V lost 7 bases, and 21 bases had no gene match.

This clonotype was observed at least ten times. This chain links TRBV20-1 with TRBJ2-7; TRBD2 agrees at 13 bases. Germline values: CDR1 DFQATT, CDR2 SNEGSKA (reference sequence). J gave up 7 bases and V 3 bases, and 18 bases lay outside the gene matches. CDR3 length: 18 residues. CDR3 DNA: TGCAGTGCTAGGAGTGAGAGAGGACTAGCGGGAGAATCGTGGGAGCAGTACTTC. It encodes CSARSERGLAGESWEQYF.

This clonotype was observed at least ten times. V and J are TRBV18 and TRBJ2-5, with D uncertain. CDR3 size: 12 residues. Germline V lookup: CDR1 KGHSH, CDR2 LQKENI. V was cut by 5 bases and J by 3 bases, with 7 bases left in between. The CDR3 protein is CASSVGKETQYF. The CDR3 nucleotides are TGTGCCAGCTCAGTCGGAAAAGAGACCCAGTACTTC.

This clonotype occurred many times. The gene calls are TRBV27 and TRBJ2-7; D may be TRBD2 (6 bases). CDR1 is MNHEY and CDR2 is SMNVEV in the germline V gene (reference sequence). V lost 2 bases to trimming and J lost 1 base, with 15 bases between them. CDR3 length equals 16 residues. CDR3 residues: CASSLTTGTVSYEQYF. CDR3 sequence (DNA): TGTGCCAGCAGTTTAACGACCGGGACTGTATCCTACGAGCAGTACTTC.

The table lists this clonotype with many counts. V is TRBV12-3 or TRBV12-4 and J is TRBJ1-1; D call uncertain. With 7 bases removed from V and 5 bases from J, the gap between germline ends came to 11 bases. The CDR3 is 12 residues long. CDR3 in DNA: TGTGCCAGCACCCCGACTGGGACTGAAGCTTTCTTT. Encoded protein: CASTPTGTEAFF.

This clonotype appeared many times. The chain couples TRBV4-2 to TRBJ1-1; a weak D match, TRBD1 (6 bases). V dropped 4 bases and J dropped 5 bases, with 11 bases sitting between them. This CDR3 spans 13 amino acids. Germline V lookup: CDR1 LGHNA, CDR2 YNFKEQ. CDR3 sequence: CASSLKGGTEAFF. In DNA, the CDR3 is TGTGCCAGCAGCCTAAAGGGGGGAACTGAAGCTTTCTTT.

This clonotype was picked up many times. The chain carries TRBV28 and TRBJ1-5; weak D call: TRBD1 (6 bases). Germline V gives CDR1 MDHEN, CDR2 SYDVKM. The CDR3 contains 19 residues. The V and J ends lost 6 bases and 0 bases respectively, with 24 bases between them. The CDR3 DNA sequence: TGTGCCAGCAGCCGAGCAAATGACAGGATATCTTATAGCAATCAGCCCCAGCATTTT. Translation gives CASSRANDRISYSNQPQHF.

The table lists this clonotype with many counts. The chain carries TRBV6-6 and TRBJ2-5; D is possibly TRBD2 (6 bases). The CDR3 is 12 residues long. Trimming took off 2 bases at V and 5 bases at J, with 6 bases between the two ends. CDR1 is MNHNY and CDR2 is SVGAGI in the germline V gene (reference sequence). CDR3 protein: CASSYGRETQYF. The CDR3 region has the DNA TGTGCCAGCAGTTACGGGAGGGAGACCCAGTACTTC.

The chain has TRBV18 and TRBJ2-3, with D perhaps assigned TRBD1 or TRBD2 (5 bases each). CDR3 size: 12 residues. Trimming removed 4 bases at V and 4 bases at J, with 6 bases between. CDR1 is KGHSH, CDR2 LQKENI, per germline. This CDR3 is CASSRGADTQYF. In DNA, the CDR3 is TGTGCCAGCTCACGAGGGGCAGATACGCAGTATTTT.

Remarks on this clonotype: A single base separates this from a much larger clone, so it may be a read error. This chain links TRBV28 with TRBJ2-7; TRBD1 matches at 7 bases. The length of the CDR3 is 14 residues. In germline, CDR1 is MDHEN, CDR2 SYDVKM. This chain's CDR3 is CASSPGTVGYERYF. The CDR3, as DNA: TGTGCCAGCAGTCCAGGGACAGTGGGCTACGAGCGGTACTTC. Together with reference TRBV28 and TRBJ2-7, the CDR3 gives the full variable domain: DVKVTQSSRYLVKRTGEKVFLECVQDMDHENMFWYRQDPGLGLRLIYFSYDVKMKEKGDIPEGYSVSREKKERFSLILESASTNQTSMYLCASSPGTVGYERYFGPGTRLTVT.

The rearrangement links TRBV7-8 to TRBJ1-5; D possibly corresponds to TRBD1 (5 bases). The germline V gene encodes CDR1 SGHVS and CDR2 FQNEAQ. There are 17 residues in the CDR3. Trimming stripped 1 base from V and 2 bases from J, with 15 bases between. Here the CDR3 DNA reads TGTGCCAGCAGCTTAGTGGGTGGCTTGGGGGGCAATCAGCCCCAGCATTTT. Translated, it gives CASSLVGGLGGNQPQHF.